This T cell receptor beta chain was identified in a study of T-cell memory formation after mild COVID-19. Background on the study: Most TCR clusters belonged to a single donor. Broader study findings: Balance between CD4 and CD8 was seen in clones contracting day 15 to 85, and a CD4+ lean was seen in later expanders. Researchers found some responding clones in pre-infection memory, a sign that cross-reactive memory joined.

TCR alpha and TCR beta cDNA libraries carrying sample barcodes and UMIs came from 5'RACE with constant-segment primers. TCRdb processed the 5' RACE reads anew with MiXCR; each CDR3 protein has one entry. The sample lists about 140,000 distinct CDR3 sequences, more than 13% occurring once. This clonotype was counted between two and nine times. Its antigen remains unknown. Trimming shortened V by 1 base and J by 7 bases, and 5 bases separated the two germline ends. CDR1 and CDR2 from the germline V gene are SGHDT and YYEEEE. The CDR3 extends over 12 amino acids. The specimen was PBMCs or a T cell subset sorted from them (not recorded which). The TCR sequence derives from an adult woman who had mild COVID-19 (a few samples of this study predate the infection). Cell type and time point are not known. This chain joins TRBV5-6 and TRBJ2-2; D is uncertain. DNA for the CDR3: TGTGCCAGCAGCTTGACGAACGGGGAGCTGTTTTTT. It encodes CASSLTNGELFF.